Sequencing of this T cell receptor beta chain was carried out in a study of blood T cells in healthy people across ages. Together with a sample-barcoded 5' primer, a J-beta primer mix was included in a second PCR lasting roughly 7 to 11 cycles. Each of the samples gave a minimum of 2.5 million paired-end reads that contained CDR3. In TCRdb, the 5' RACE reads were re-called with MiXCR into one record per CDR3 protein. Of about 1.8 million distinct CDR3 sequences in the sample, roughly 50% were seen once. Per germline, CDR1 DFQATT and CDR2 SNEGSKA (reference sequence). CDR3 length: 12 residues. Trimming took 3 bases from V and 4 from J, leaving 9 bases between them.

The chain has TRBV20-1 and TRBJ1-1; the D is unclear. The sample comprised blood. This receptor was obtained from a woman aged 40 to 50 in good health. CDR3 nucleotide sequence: TGCAGTGCTAGGGTCCTCAGCACTGAAGCTTTCTTT. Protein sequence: CSARVLSTEAFF.